This entry lists 5 T cell receptor beta chains sequenced from one sample in a study of T-cell memory formation after mild COVID-19. TCRdb re-analysed the 5' RACE reads in MiXCR, keeping a single row per CDR3 protein. Of tens of thousands of distinct CDR3 sequences listed, 7.7% were seen once; the top ten hold around 28%. The source material was PBMCs or a T cell subset sorted from them (not recorded which). These receptor sequences come from a man aged 18 to 30 who had mild COVID-19 (a few samples of this study predate the infection). Cell type and time point are not known.

In its sample, this clonotype was seen many times. CDR3 sequence reads: CASSLVRTSVTGELFF. Here the CDR3 DNA reads TGTGCCAGCAGCTTAGTAAGGACTAGCGTCACCGGGGAGCTGTTTTTT. The gene calls are TRBV7-8 and TRBJ2-2, with 9 bases aligning to TRBD2. The CDR3 extends over 16 amino acids. V trimming: 1 base; J trimming: 4 bases; junction bases outside the gene matches: 4. Germline V CDR1 and CDR2: SGHVS, FQNEAQ.

The CDR3 DNA follows: TGCGCCAGCAGCCAAGGAAAGGGGGCCTGGAGCCTAGATACGCAGTATTTT. Translation gives CASSQGKGAWSLDTQYF. The rearrangement uses TRBV4-3 and TRBJ2-3, with 7 positions matching TRBD1. CDR1 and CDR2 from the germline V gene are LGHNA and YSLEER. This CDR3 contains 17 residues. J lost 5 bases, V lost 1 base, and 12 bases had no gene match.

This clonotype came up many times. The CDR3 DNA reads as TGTGCCAGCCAAGCGGCTGACTGGACATCGGGGACCCAGTACTTC. Protein product: CASQAADWTSGTQYF. This rearrangement joins TRBV28 to TRBJ2-5, with D possibly called TRBD1 or TRBD2 (5 bases each). Trimming removed 8 bases from V and 7 bases from J, with 23 bases in between. Germline CDR1 and CDR2: MDHEN and SYDVKM. This CDR3 has 15 residues.

This clonotype was seen many times. The chain recombines TRBV5-1 with TRBJ2-5; D unresolved. The CDR3 runs 14 residues. Trimming removed 0 bases at V and 1 base at J, with 7 bases between. The germline V gene encodes CDR1 SGHRS and CDR2 YFSETQ. CDR3 amino acids: CASSLGPSQETQYF. DNA of the CDR3: TGCGCCAGCAGCTTGGGACCGTCCCAAGAGACCCAGTACTTC.

The table lists this clonotype with many counts. J is TRBJ1-1 and V is TRBV5-1, with D uncertain. Germline assignment: CDR1 SGHRS and CDR2 YFSETQ. The CDR3 is made up of 13 amino acids. V shed 0 bases and J shed 2 bases, with 5 bases lying between them. CDR3 amino acids: CASSLEGNTEAFF. CDR3 sequence (DNA): TGCGCCAGCAGCTTGGAGGGTAACACTGAAGCTTTCTTT.